This TCR beta chain emerged from a study of beta chain features in type 1 diabetes. Study summary: On cell yields, gender and age, patients and healthy donors were similar. Study observations and caveats: Naive, central memory and Treg TCRB repertoires appeared more alike in patients than in healthy donors. Among patients with Type 1 diabetes, TCRB CDR3s were moderately but significantly shorter in every one of the four CD4+ subsets.

Every bit of the isolated RNA underwent reverse transcription, so sequencing read expressed TCRB transcripts. The method was immunoSEQ multiplex PCR; TCRdb's version includes in-frame clones alone and lacks a portion of them. In the table there are about 180,000 clones, approximately 13% of which are singletons. This clone was detected a few times. Antigen unknown. At the DNA level, this CDR3 is encoded by other sequences in the same sample as well. Sorted CD4+ subsets: naive, central memory, regulatory, stem cell-like memory (CD45RO/CCR7/CD25/CD127/CD95/CD27 panel). The germline V and J ends were trimmed by 2 bases and 5 bases, with 15 bases remaining between them. The CDR3 loop spans 15 amino acids. CDR1 KGHSH and CDR2 LQKENI come from the germline V gene.

The TCR was taken from a young woman in good health. Sample: central memory CD4+ T cells from blood. The chain carries TRBV18 and TRBJ1-1, with D perhaps TRBD1 (6 bases). Here the CDR3 DNA reads TGTGCCAGCTCACCAGAGGGGGGGGCCCGGACTGAAGCTTTCTTT. Translating it yields CASSPEGGARTEAFF.